This TCR beta chain was profiled in a study of naive and memory T cell subsets. In this sample, this clonotype turned up many times. Antigen specificity is unknown. Alpha and beta libraries were amplified separately from the second PCR onward. Regarding the study as a whole: Clonotypes here are unpaired alpha or beta chain sequences. Especially in CD8 cells, naive repertoires contained a few larger clonotypes, possibly CD45RA-re-expressing memory cells. From naive to CM, EM and EMRA, diversity decreased and Gini increased.

V lost 4 bases to trimming and J lost 2 bases; unmatched junction nucleotides: 10. Looked up from germline, CDR1 is SQVTM and CDR2 is ANQGSEA. This CDR3 has 15 residues. Two oligonucleotides, mixed equimolar, formed the beta constant-region primer covering TRBC1 and TRBC2. Ligated cDNA was amplified by four rounds of PCR with nested alpha and beta constant-region primers and SP2. Ligation attached a single-stranded oligonucleotide with a 12-nucleotide UMI and the SP2 primer to the cDNA 3' end. TCRdb processed the UMI-ligation and nested PCR reads anew with MiXCR; each CDR3 protein has one entry. This table has 150,000 or so distinct CDR3 sequences, roughly 22% appearing once.

The sample consisted of naive CD4+ T cells from blood. The origin of this receptor is a human donor in good health. This chain uses TRBV29-1 with TRBJ2-7, with TRBD1 identical over 8 bases. CDR3 loop: CSVVGSGTGAYEQYF. In DNA, the CDR3 is TGCAGCGTTGTGGGGTCCGGGACAGGAGCCTACGAGCAGTACTTC.